The subject of this entry is one T cell receptor (beta chain). These data come from a study of cytomegalovirus exposure and HLA in healthy donors. With 60 Vbeta and 13 Jbeta primers, the PCR was carried out. Method: immunoSEQ multiplex PCR; TCRdb's copy keeps in-frame clones and lacks some. The sample includes 120,000 or so clones, about 73% seen only once; the top ten take roughly 8.2%. The V gene's germline CDR1 is LNHDA and CDR2 SQIVND (reference sequence). This CDR3 is built from 13 residues. Trimming pared 5 bases from V and 11 bases from J, leaving 13 bases between. The chain recombines TRBV19 with TRBJ1-6; D is possibly TRBD1 (6 bases). This sequence originates from a woman between 40 and 50 years old in good health and CMV-seropositive. Sequenced input: PBMCs. The CDR3 region is CASSYREDPPLHF. The CDR3 coding sequence is TGTGCCAGTAGTTACAGGGAAGATCCACCCCTCCACTTT.